The next 24 T cell receptor beta chains were all read from a single sample in a study of T-cell memory formation after mild COVID-19. One entry per CDR3 protein, called by TCRdb with MiXCR from the 5' RACE reads. Of 190,000 or so distinct CDR3 sequences listed, around a fifth were seen once; the top ten hold roughly 23%. Sequenced input: PBMCs or a T cell subset sorted from them (not recorded which). The receptors here all came from an adult woman who had mild COVID-19 (a few samples of this study predate the infection). Cell type and time point are not known.

This clonotype was counted many times. The rearrangement joins TRBV27 to TRBJ1-1; 9 bases align to TRBD1. After removal of 4 bases from V and 5 bases from J, the junction contained 8 bases not matched to a gene. The V gene's germline CDR1 is MNHEY and CDR2 SMNVEV (reference sequence). This CDR3 is 15 amino acids long. CDR3: CASSSPRTGETEAFF. In nucleotides, the CDR3 is TGTGCCAGCAGTTCCCCCCGGACAGGGGAAACTGAAGCTTTCTTT.

J is TRBJ2-2 and V is TRBV24-1, with TRBD2 matching over 9 bases. Losses at the gene ends were 7 bases for V and 0 bases for J; bases not matched to a gene: 14. The CDR3 is 19 residues long. The V gene's germline CDR1 is KGHDR and CDR2 SFDVKD. The CDR3 bases are TGTGCCACCAGGACCAGGACTAGCGCCCTGATCGCGAACACCGGGGAGCTGTTTTTT. Translating it yields CATRTRTSALIANTGELFF.

This rearrangement joins TRBV11-2 to TRBJ1-2; no clear D gene. The CDR3 is 13 residues long. With 6 bases removed from V and 4 bases from J, the gap between germline ends came to 12 bases. CDR1 and CDR2 from the germline V gene are SGHAT and FQNNGV. CDR3 in DNA: TGTGCCAGCAGAAGGGAAGGAGGCTATGGCTACACCTTC. It specifies CASRREGGYGYTF.

In its sample, this clonotype was seen a few times. This rearrangement joins TRBV6-5 to TRBJ1-6; D gene uncertain. The germline V gene has CDR1 MNHEY and CDR2 SVGAGI. The CDR3 consists of 14 residues. The germline V and J ends were trimmed by 2 bases and 3 bases, with 5 bases remaining between them. CDR3 nucleotide sequence: TGTGCCAGCAGTTACCGCAGCTATAATTCACCCCTCCACTTT. This encodes CASSYRSYNSPLHF.

The V gene is TRBV12-3 or TRBV12-4, the J gene TRBJ1-5, with D unclear. Trimming removed 7 bases from V and 4 bases from J, with 14 bases in between. The CDR3 is 14 amino acids. CDR3 in amino acids: CASKGAGLNQPQHF. CDR3 nucleotide sequence: TGTGCCAGCAAAGGTGCAGGACTGAATCAGCCCCAGCATTTT.

This clonotype occurred a few times. The rearrangement links TRBV29-1 to TRBJ2-2, with TRBD2 matching over 9 bases. Germline V gene lookup returns CDR1 SQVTM and CDR2 ANQGSEA. With V trimmed by 5 bases and J by 0 bases, 1 base remained unmatched. The CDR3 is 14 residues long. The CDR3 nucleotides are TGCAGCGTTCCTAGCGGGGCGAACACCGGGGAGCTGTTTTTT. Translated: CSVPSGANTGELFF.

The chain couples TRBV5-6 to TRBJ2-1; tentatively, D is TRBD2 (5 bases). Germline V gene sequence: CDR1 SGHDT, CDR2 YYEEEE. V shed 3 bases and J shed 15 bases, with 16 bases lying between them. The CDR3 runs 12 residues. CDR3 protein: CASSSGNNLPFF. CDR3 in DNA: TGTGCCAGCAGCTCCGGGAATAATTTGCCGTTCTTC.

The DNA of the CDR3 is TGCGCCAGCAGCCCGTACGGGGGGACCTACGAGCAGTACTTC. This gives the protein CASSPYGGTYEQYF. V gene TRBV5-1 combines with J gene TRBJ2-7, with 7 bases identical to TRBD2. The CDR3 has 14 amino acids. Germline V CDR1 and CDR2: SGHRS, YFSETQ. V lost 4 bases, J lost 2 bases, and 6 bases stayed unmatched.

The rearrangement uses TRBV4-1 and TRBJ1-1, with 7 positions matching TRBD1. Trimming took 1 base from V and 4 from J; bases not matched to a gene: 9. The CDR3 sequence is 16 residues long. Germline-derived CDR1 and CDR2 are MGHRA and YSYEKL. CDR3 protein: CASSQGGRGRSTEAFF. The CDR3 region has the DNA TGCGCCAGCAGCCAAGGGGGAAGGGGGCGTAGCACTGAAGCTTTCTTT.

The V call is TRBV12-3 or TRBV12-4, the J call TRBJ2-1; D perhaps matches TRBD2 (6 bases). V lost 5 bases to trimming and J lost 4 bases, with 15 bases between them. The CDR3 totals 15 residues. CDR3 sequence: CASSREPGPYNEQFF. As DNA, the CDR3 is TGTGCCAGCAGTCGGGAGCCGGGACCTTACAATGAGCAGTTCTTC.

This clonotype was observed a few times. V is TRBV19 and J is TRBJ2-1; 7 nucleotides match TRBD2. CDR1 and CDR2 from the germline V gene are LNHDA and SQIVND (reference sequence). The V segment lost 1 base and the J segment 2 bases; nucleotides outside the gene matches: 5. This CDR3 region has 16 residues. The CDR3 sequence is CASSIVASGAYNEQFF. CDR3 nucleotide sequence: TGTGCCAGTAGTATAGTGGCTAGCGGAGCCTACAATGAGCAGTTCTTC.

In its sample, this clonotype was seen a few times. The chain employs TRBV4-2 and TRBJ2-5; 8 positions match TRBD2. The V gene's germline CDR1 is LGHNA and CDR2 YNFKEQ. J lost 2 bases, V lost 1 base, and 6 bases had no gene match. CDR3 length: 16 amino acids. CDR3 DNA: TGTGCCAGCAGCCAAGGAGAGGAGCGGGAGCAAGAGACCCAGTACTTC. Protein sequence: CASSQGEEREQETQYF.

The chain joins TRBV7-9 to TRBJ1-2; the D is unclear. V gave up 2 bases and J gave up 4 bases, with 8 bases separating them. Germline CDR1 and CDR2: SEHNR and FQNEAQ (reference sequence). The CDR3 runs 13 residues. The CDR3 region is CASSLPRSYGYTF. The CDR3 DNA sequence: TGTGCCAGCAGCTTACCCCGGTCCTATGGCTACACCTTC.

This clonotype was detected only a few times. The rearrangement joins TRBV27 to TRBJ2-3; possibly TRBD1 for D (5 bases). The V gene's germline CDR1 is MNHEY and CDR2 SMNVEV (reference sequence). The CDR3 totals 15 residues. Trimming left V 0 bases short and J 2 bases short, with 9 bases between. The CDR3 nucleotides read TGTGCCAGCAGTTTATCCCCAGGGTACACAGATACGCAGTATTTT. It specifies CASSLSPGYTDTQYF.

This sequence joins TRBV7-9 and TRBJ2-3; 13 positions match TRBD2. The V segment lost 8 bases and the J segment 0 bases; nucleotides outside the gene matches: 14. CDR3 size: 19 residues. Germline lookup yields CDR1 SEHNR and CDR2 FQNEAQ (reference sequence). CDR3 region: CASDRTSGSLDPSTDTQYF. CDR3 in DNA: TGTGCCAGCGACCGGACTAGCGGGAGTTTGGATCCTAGCACAGATACGCAGTATTTT.

By frequency in the sample, this clonotype is medium-sized. This chain joins TRBV12-3 or TRBV12-4 and TRBJ2-7; 8 positions agree with TRBD1. This CDR3 spans 14 amino acids. V dropped 5 bases and J dropped 2; count of bases not matched to a gene: 5. CDR3 in DNA: TGTGCCAGCAGTGCCGGACAGGGCGCCTACGAGCAGTACTTC. Protein product: CASSAGQGAYEQYF.

This clonotype was seen more than once but under ten times. V usage is TRBV7-8 and J usage is TRBJ2-7, with D hard to call. V was shortened by 5 bases and J by 6 bases, with 17 bases between the two germline ends. This CDR3 contains 14 residues. CDR1 is SGHVS, CDR2 FQNEAQ, per germline. The CDR3 is CASSGKLGYGEQYF. The DNA for the CDR3 is TGTGCCAGCAGCGGCAAGCTCGGGTACGGCGAGCAGTACTTC. Full variable domain (rest looked up from reference TRBV7-8 and TRBJ2-7): GAGVSQSPRYKVAKRGQDVALRCDPISGHVSLFWYQQALGQGPEFLTYFQNEAQLDKSGLPSDRFFAERPEGSVSTLKIQRTQQEDSAVYLCASSGKLGYGEQYFGPGTRLTVT.

This clonotype turned up a few times. This chain uses TRBV29-1 with TRBJ2-7; TRBD1 matches 8 bases. V was pared by 6 bases and J by 0 bases, with 4 bases of the junction left unmatched. Germline V gene lookup returns CDR1 SQVTM and CDR2 ANQGSEA. The CDR3 runs 13 residues. The CDR3 DNA is TGCAGCGTAGGACAGGGTTTCTCCTACGAGCAGTACTTC. This codes for CSVGQGFSYEQYF.

In its sample, this clonotype was seen a few times. The chain's CDR3 is CASSQGQGNEKLFF. The CDR3 nucleotides read TGCGCCAGCAGCCAGGGACAGGGTAATGAAAAACTGTTTTTT. The rearrangement uses TRBV4-1 and TRBJ1-4, with 9 bases that match TRBD1. The CDR3 loop spans 14 amino acids. Germline assignment: CDR1 MGHRA and CDR2 YSYEKL. The V and J ends lost 3 bases and 4 bases, in that order; junction bases with no gene match: 0.

This chain connects TRBV12-3 or TRBV12-4 to TRBJ1-5; D gene unclear. The CDR3 contains 13 residues. V dropped 7 bases and J dropped 9 bases, with 16 bases sitting between them. CDR3 bases: TGTGCCAGCACGGACGGGCTGTATTGGCCCCAGCATTTT. Translation gives CASTDGLYWPQHF.

The rearrangement uses TRBV7-9 and TRBJ2-2; D call uncertain. V lost 5 bases, J lost 0 bases, and 13 bases lay in between. CDR3 size: 16 residues. CDR1 and CDR2 (germline): SEHNR, FQNEAQ (reference sequence). This chain's CDR3 is CASSPTSEPNTGELFF. CDR3 coding DNA: TGTGCCAGCAGCCCCACCTCCGAACCGAACACCGGGGAGCTGTTTTTT.

This rearrangement joins TRBV14 to TRBJ2-1, with D maybe TRBD2 (5 bases). With 1 base removed from V and 8 bases from J, the gap between germline ends came to 15 bases. Germline V gene sequence: CDR1 SGHDN, CDR2 FVKESK. The CDR3 totals 15 residues. CDR3 loop: CASSQVGTEVDEQFF. The CDR3 DNA reads as TGTGCCAGCAGCCAAGTTGGAACGGAGGTGGATGAGCAGTTCTTC.

V and J are TRBV7-9 and TRBJ1-4; 7 positions match TRBD1. CDR1 is SEHNR, CDR2 FQNEAQ, per germline (reference sequence). The J segment lost 1 base and the V segment lost 6 bases, leaving 8 bases of the junction unmatched. The CDR3 consists of 16 residues. DNA for the CDR3: TGTGCCAGCAGGAGAGACAGGGTCGGAACTAATGAAAAACTGTTTTTT. Residues: CASRRDRVGTNEKLFF.

The gene calls are TRBV28 and TRBJ2-7, with 7 bases aligning to TRBD2. This CDR3 is built from 13 residues. Trimming cost V 4 bases and J 3 bases; bases outside gene matches: 3. Germline-derived CDR1 and CDR2 are MDHEN and SYDVKM. CDR3 in DNA: TGTGCCAGCAGTTCTGGCGGGGGCTACGAGCAGTACTTC. Its protein product is CASSSGGGYEQYF. Full variable domain (remainder filled in from reference TRBV28 and TRBJ2-7): DVKVTQSSRYLVKRTGEKVFLECVQDMDHENMFWYRQDPGLGLRLIYFSYDVKMKEKGDIPEGYSVSREKKERFSLILESASTNQTSMYLCASSSGGGYEQYFGPGTRLTVT.